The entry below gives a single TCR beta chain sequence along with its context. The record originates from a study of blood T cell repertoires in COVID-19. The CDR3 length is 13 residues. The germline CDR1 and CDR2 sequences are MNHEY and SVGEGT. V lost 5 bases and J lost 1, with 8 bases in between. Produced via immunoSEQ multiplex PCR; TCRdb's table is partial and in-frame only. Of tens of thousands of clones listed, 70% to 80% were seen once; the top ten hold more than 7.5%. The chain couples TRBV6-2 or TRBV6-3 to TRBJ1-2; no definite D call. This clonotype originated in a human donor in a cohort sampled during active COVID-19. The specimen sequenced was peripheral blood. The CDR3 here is CASSARDNYGYTF. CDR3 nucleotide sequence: TGTGCCAGCAGTGCCCGGGATAACTATGGCTACACCTTC.